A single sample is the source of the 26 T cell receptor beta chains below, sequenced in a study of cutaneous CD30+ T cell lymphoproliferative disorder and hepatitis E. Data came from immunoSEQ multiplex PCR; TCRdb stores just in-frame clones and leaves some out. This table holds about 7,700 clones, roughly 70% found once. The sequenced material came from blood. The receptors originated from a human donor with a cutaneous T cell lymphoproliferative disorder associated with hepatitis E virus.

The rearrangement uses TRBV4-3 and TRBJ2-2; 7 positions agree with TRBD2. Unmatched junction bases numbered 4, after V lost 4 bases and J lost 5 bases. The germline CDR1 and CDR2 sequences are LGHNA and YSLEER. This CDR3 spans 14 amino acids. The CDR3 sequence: CASSREGGTGELFF. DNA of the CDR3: TGCGCCAGCAGCCGCGAGGGAGGGACCGGGGAGCTGTTTTTT.

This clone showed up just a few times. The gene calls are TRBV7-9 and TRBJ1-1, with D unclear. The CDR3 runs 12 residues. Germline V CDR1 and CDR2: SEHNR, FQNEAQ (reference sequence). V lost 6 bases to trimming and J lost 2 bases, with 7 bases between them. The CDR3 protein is CASSRRNTEAFF. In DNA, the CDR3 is TGTGCCAGCAGTAGGAGAAACACTGAAGCTTTCTTT.

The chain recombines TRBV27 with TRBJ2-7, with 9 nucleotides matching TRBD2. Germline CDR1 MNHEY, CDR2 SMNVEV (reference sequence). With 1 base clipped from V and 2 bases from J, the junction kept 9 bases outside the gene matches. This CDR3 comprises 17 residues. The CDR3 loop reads CASSLFGSGRSTYEQYF. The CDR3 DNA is TGTGCCAGCAGTTTATTCGGTAGCGGGAGATCAACCTACGAGCAGTACTTC.

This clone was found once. CDR3 bases: TGTGCCTGGATCCCCCCAGACAGCGACAACACCGGGGAGCTGTTTTTT. Protein sequence: CAWIPPDSDNTGELFF. The rearrangement uses TRBV30 and TRBJ2-2; D possibly corresponds to TRBD1 (5 bases). The V and J ends lost 4 bases and 2 bases respectively, with 17 bases between them. CDR3 length: 16 amino acids. CDR1 and CDR2 from the germline V gene are GTSNPN and SVGIG (reference sequence).

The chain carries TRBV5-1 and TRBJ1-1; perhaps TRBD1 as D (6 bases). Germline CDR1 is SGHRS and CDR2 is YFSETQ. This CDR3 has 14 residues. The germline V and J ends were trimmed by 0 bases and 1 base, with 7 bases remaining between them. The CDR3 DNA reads TGCGCCAGCAGCTTGGACAGGGCGAACACTGAAGCTTTCTTT. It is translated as CASSLDRANTEAFF. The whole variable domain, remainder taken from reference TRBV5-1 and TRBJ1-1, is KAGVTQTPRYLIKTRGQQVTLSCSPISGHRSVSWYQQTPGQGLQFLFEYFSETQRNKGNFPGRFSGRQFSNSRSEMNVSTLELGDSALYLCASSLDRANTEAFFGQGTRLTVV.

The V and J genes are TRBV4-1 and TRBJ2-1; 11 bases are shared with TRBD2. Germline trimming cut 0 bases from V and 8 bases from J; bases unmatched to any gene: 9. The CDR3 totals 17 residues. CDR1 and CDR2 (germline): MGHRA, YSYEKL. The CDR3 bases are TGCGCCAGCAGCCAAGATCGGACTAGCGGGTTCAGGGATGAGCAGTTCTTC. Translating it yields CASSQDRTSGFRDEQFF.

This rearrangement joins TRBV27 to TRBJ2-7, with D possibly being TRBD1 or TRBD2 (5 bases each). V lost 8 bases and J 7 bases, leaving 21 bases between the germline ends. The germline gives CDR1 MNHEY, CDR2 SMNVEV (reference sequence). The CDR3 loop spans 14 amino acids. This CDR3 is CASAFSGTQSEQYF. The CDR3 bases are TGTGCCAGCGCCTTCTCCGGGACGCAGAGTGAGCAGTACTTC.

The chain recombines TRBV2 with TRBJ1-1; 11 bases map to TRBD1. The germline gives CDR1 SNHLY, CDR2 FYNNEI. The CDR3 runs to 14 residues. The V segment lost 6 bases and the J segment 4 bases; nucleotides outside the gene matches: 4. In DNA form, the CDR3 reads TGTGCCAGCAGCCCAGGGACAGGGGGCACTGAAGCTTTCTTT. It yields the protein CASSPGTGGTEAFF.

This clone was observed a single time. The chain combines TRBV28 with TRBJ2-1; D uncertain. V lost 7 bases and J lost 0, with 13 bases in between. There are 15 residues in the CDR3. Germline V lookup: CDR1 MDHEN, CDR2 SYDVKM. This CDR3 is CASNAVVNSYNEQFF. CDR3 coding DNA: TGTGCCAGCAACGCCGTGGTAAACTCCTACAATGAGCAGTTCTTC. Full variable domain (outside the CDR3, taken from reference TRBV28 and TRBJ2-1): DVKVTQSSRYLVKRTGEKVFLECVQDMDHENMFWYRQDPGLGLRLIYFSYDVKMKEKGDIPEGYSVSREKKERFSLILESASTNQTSMYLCASNAVVNSYNEQFFGPGTRLTVL.

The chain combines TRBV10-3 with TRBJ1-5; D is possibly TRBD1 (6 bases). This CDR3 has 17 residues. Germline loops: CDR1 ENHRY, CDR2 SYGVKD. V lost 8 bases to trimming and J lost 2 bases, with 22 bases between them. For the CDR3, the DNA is TGTGCCATCGGGACAACTTCACAGGGCTATGGCAATCAGCCCCAGCATTTT. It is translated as CAIGTTSQGYGNQPQHF.

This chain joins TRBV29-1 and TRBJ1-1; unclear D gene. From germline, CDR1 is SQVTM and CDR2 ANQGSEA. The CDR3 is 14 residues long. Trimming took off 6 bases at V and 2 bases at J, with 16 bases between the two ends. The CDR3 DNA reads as TGCAGCGTCCCCTTGGCGGGAGGCAACACTGAAGCTTTCTTT. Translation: CSVPLAGGNTEAFF.

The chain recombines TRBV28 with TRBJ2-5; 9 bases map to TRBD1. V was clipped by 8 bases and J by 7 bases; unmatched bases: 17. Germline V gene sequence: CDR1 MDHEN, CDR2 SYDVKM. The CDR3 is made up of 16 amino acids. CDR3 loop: CASRRSGQGFEGTQYF. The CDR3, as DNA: TGTGCCAGCCGCCGCTCGGGACAGGGATTCGAAGGGACCCAGTACTTC.

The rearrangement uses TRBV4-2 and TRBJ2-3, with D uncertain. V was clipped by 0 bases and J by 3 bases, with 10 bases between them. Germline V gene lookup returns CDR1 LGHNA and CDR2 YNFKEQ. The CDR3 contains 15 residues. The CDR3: CASSQDSAATDTQYF. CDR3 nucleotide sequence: TGTGCCAGCAGCCAAGATTCGGCGGCGACAGATACGCAGTATTTT.

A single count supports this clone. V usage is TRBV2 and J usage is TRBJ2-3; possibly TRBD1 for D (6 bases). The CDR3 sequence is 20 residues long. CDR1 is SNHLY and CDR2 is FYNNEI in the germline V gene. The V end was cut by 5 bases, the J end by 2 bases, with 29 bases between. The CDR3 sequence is CASSSRPATGSFTFTDTQYF. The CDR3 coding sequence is TGTGCCAGCAGTTCACGGCCGGCGACAGGATCTTTCACCTTCACAGATACGCAGTATTTT. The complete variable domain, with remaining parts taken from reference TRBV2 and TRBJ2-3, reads EPEVTQTPSHQVTQMGQEVILRCVPISNHLYFYWYRQILGQKVEFLVSFYNNEISEKSEIFDDQFSVERPDGSNFTLKIRSTKLEDSAMYFCASSSRPATGSFTFTDTQYFGPGTRLTVL.

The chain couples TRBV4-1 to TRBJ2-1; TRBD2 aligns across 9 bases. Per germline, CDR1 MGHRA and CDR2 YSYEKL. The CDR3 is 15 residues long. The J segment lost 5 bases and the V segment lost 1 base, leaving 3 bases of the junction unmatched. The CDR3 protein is CASSQVAGADNEQFF. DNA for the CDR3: TGCGCCAGCAGCCAAGTAGCGGGGGCCGACAATGAGCAGTTCTTC.

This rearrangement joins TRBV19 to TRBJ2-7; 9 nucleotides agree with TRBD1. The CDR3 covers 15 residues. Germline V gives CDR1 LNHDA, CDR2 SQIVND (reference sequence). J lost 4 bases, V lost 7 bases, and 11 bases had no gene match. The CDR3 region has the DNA TGTGCCAGTACCCCGGGCGGGACAGGGAGATACGAGCAGTACTTC. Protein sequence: CASTPGGTGRYEQYF. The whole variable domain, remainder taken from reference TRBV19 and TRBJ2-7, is DGGITQSPKYLFRKEGQNVTLSCEQNLNHDAMYWYRQDPGQGLRLIYYSQIVNDFQKGDIAEGYSVSREKKESFPLTVTSAQKNPTAFYLCASTPGGTGRYEQYFGPGTRLTVT.

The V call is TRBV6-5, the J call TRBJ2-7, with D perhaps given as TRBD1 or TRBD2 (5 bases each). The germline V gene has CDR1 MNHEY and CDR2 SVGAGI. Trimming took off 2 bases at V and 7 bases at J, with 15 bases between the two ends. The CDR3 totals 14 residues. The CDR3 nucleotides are TGTGCCAGCAGTTACGGGACCGCGTCGGGGGAGCAGTACTTC. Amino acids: CASSYGTASGEQYF.

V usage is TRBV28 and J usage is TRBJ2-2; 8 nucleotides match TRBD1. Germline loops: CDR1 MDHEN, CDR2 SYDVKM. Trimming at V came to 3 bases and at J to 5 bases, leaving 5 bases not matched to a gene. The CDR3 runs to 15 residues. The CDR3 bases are TGTGCCAGCAGTTTTCCCAGGGGGCTAACCGGGGAGCTGTTTTTT. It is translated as CASSFPRGLTGELFF.

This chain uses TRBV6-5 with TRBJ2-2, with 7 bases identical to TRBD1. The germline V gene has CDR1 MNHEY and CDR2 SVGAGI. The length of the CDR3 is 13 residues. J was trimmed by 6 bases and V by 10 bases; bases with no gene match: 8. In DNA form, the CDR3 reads TGTGCCACCCGGACAGGAACATCCGGGGAGCTGTTTTTT. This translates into CATRTGTSGELFF.

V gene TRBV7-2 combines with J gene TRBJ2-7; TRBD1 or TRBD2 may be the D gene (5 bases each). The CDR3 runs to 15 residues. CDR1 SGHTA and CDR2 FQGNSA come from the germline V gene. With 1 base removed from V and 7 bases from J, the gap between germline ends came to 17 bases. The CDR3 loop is CASSLVSGTYEEQYF. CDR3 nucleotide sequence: TGTGCCAGCAGCTTAGTCTCCGGGACCTACGAGGAGCAGTACTTC. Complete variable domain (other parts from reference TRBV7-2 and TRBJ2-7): GAGVSQSPSNKVTEKGKDVELRCDPISGHTALYWYRQSLGQGLEFLIYFQGNSAPDKSGLPSDRFSAERTGGSVSTLTIQRTQQEDSAVYLCASSLVSGTYEEQYFGPGTRLTVT.

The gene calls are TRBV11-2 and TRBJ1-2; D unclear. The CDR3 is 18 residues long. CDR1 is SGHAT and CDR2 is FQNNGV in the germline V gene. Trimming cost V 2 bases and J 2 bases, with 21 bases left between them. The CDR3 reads CASSLYPTALGPNYGYTF. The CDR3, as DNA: TGTGCCAGCAGCTTATACCCGACGGCCTTAGGGCCAAACTATGGCTACACCTTC.

The CDR3 reads CASSGVPATNEKLFF. As DNA, the CDR3 is TGTGCCAGCAGTGGAGTACCAGCAACTAATGAAAAACTGTTTTTT. This chain uses TRBV2 with TRBJ1-4; no clear D. Germline values: CDR1 SNHLY, CDR2 FYNNEI. The CDR3 sequence is 15 residues long. Between the trimmed V and J ends, which lost 4 bases and 0 bases, there was a span of 9 bases.

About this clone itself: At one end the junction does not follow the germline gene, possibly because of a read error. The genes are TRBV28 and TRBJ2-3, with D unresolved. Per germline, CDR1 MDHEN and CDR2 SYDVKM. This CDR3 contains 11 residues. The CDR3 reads CASSSTHTQYF. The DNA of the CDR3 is TGTGCCAGCAGTTCCACACATACGCAGTATTTT.

The CDR3 nucleotides read TGTGCCAGCTCTCGAGGACTAGTACCCTACGAGCAGTACTTC. It specifies CASSRGLVPYEQYF. This chain uses TRBV18 with TRBJ2-7; the match to TRBD2 covers 7 bases. The CDR3 runs 14 residues. The J segment lost 2 bases and the V segment lost 6 bases, leaving 7 bases of the junction unmatched. CDR1 KGHSH and CDR2 LQKENI come from the germline V gene.

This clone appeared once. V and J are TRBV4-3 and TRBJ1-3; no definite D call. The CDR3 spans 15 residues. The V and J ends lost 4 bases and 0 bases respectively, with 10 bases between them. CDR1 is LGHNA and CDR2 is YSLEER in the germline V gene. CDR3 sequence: CASSPGRVSGNTIYF. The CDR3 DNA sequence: TGCGCCAGCAGCCCCGGACGGGTCTCTGGAAACACCATATATTTT.

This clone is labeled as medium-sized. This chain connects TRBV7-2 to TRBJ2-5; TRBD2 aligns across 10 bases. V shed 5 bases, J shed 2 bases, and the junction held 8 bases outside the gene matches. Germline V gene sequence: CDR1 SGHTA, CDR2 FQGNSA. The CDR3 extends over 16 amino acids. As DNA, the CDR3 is TGTGCCAGCAGCGTCGCACTAGCGGGGAGACAAGAGACCCAGTACTTC. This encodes CASSVALAGRQETQYF.